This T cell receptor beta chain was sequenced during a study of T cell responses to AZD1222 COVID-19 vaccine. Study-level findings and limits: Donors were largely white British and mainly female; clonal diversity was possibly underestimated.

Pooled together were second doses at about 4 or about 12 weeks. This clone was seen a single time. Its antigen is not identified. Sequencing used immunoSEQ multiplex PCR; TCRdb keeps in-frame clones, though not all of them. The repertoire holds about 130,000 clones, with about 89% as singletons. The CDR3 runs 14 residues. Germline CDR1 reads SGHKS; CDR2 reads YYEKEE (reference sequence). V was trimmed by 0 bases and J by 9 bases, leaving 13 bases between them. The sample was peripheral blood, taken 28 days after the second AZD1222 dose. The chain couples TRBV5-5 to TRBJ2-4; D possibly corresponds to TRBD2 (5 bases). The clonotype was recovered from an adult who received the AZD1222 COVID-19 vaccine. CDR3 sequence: CASSLELGRGIQYF. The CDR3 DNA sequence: TGTGCCAGCAGCTTGGAACTGGGCCGGGGCATTCAGTACTTC.